The clone carrying this TCR beta chain has ten or more counts. Its antigen remains unidentified. The lymph nodes were axillary draining lymph nodes from breast cancer patients. CDR3 length: 13 residues. V was pared by 1 base and J by 3 bases, with 8 bases between. Germline CDR1 reads SGHRS; CDR2 reads YFSETQ. The data derive from a study of breast tumors, draining lymph nodes, adjacent tissues. Whole-study findings and limits: Luminal-like breast cancer showed significantly greater tumor-nontumor repertoire similarity than basal-like breast cancer did. Tumors had less TCR diversity than lymph nodes, more than nontumor tissue.

A single record per CDR3 protein comes from TCRdb applying MiXCR to the multiplex PCR reads. The repertoire holds some 120,000 distinct CDR3 sequences, with over 20% as singletons. The TCR sequence derives from a female donor with breast cancer. Some clones in this sample may be carry-over from other donors' samples. What was sequenced was axillary lymph node tissue. The rearrangement uses TRBV5-1 and TRBJ2-7; D might be TRBD1 (5 bases). The CDR3 loop is CASSLRRGYEQYF. The DNA of the CDR3 is TGCGCCAGCAGCTTGCGTAGGGGCTACGAGCAGTACTTC.